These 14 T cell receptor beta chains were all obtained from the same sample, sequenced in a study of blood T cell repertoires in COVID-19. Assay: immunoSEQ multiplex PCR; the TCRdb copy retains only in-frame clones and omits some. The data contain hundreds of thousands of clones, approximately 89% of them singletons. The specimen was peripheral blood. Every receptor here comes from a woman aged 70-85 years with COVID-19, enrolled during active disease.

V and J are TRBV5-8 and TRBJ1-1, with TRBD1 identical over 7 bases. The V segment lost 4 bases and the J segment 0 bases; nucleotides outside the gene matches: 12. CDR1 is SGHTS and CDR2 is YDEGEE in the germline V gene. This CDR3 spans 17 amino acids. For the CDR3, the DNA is TGTGCCAGCAGCAGACAGAGTTGGGACAGACTGAACACTGAAGCTTTCTTT. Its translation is CASSRQSWDRLNTEAFF.

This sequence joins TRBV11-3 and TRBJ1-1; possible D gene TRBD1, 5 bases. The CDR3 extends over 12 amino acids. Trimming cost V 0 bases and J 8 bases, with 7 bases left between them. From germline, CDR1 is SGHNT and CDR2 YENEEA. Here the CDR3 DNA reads TGTGCCAGCAGCTTAGAGACAGCCGAAGCTTTCTTT. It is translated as CASSLETAEAFF.

The CDR3 DNA is TGCAGTGCTAGTGCTAGCGCTTCCAGCGGGGAAGAGCAGTACTTC. Protein product: CSASASASSGEEQYF. The rearrangement links TRBV20-1 to TRBJ2-7; 7 bases are shared with TRBD2. CDR1 and CDR2 (germline): DFQATT, SNEGSKA (reference sequence). The junction had 15 bases not matched to a gene; V was cut back by 3 bases and J by 7 bases. The CDR3 sequence is 15 residues long.

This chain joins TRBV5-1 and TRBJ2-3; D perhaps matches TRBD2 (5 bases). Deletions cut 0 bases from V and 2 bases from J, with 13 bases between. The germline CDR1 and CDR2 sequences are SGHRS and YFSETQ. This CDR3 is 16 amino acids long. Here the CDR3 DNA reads TGCGCCAGCAGCTTGGCCGGACTTTCCGCCACAGATACGCAGTATTTT. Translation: CASSLAGLSATDTQYF.

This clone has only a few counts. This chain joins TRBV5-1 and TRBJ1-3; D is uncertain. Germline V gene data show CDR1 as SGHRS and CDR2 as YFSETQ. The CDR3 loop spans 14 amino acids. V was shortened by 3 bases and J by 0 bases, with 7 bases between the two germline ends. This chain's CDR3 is CASSSQDSGNTIYF. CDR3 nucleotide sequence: TGCGCCAGCAGCTCTCAGGACTCTGGAAACACCATATATTTT.

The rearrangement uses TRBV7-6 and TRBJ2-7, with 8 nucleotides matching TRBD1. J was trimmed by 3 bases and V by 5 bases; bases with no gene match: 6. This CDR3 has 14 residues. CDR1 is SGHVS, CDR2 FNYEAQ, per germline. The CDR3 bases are TGTGCCAGCAGCGCCCGCAGGGGGCTCTACGAGCAGTACTTC. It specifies CASSARRGLYEQYF. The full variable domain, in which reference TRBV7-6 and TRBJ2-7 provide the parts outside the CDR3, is GAGVSQSPRYKVTKRGQDVALRCDPISGHVSLYWYRQALGQGPEFLTYFNYEAQQDKSGLPNDRFSAERPEGSISTLTIQRTEQRDSAMYRCASSARRGLYEQYFGPGTRLTVT.

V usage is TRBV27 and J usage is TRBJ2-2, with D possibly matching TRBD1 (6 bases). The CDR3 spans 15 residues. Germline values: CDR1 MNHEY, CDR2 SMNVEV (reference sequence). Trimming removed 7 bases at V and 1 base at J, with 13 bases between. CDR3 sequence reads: CASKRGGMNTGELFF. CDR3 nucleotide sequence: TGTGCCAGCAAGAGAGGGGGAATGAACACCGGGGAGCTGTTTTTT.

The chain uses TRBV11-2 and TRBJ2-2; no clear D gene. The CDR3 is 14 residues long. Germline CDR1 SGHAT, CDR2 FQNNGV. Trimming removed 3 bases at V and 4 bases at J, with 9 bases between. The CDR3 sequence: CASSFPRTTGELFF. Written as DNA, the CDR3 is TGTGCCAGCAGCTTCCCTAGAACCACCGGGGAGCTGTTTTTT.

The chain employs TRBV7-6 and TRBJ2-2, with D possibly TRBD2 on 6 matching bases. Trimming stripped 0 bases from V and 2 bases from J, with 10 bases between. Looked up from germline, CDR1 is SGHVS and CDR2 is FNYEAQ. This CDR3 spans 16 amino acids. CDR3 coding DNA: TGTGCCAGCAGCTTAGCTAGCGGAGTCAACACCGGGGAGCTGTTTTTT. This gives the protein CASSLASGVNTGELFF.

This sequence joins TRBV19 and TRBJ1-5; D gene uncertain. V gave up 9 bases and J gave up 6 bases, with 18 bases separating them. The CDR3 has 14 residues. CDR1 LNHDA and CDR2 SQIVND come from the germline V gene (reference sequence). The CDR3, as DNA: TGTGCCAGCACTACGCCGGGCGCGGGTCAGCCCCAGCATTTT. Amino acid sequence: CASTTPGAGQPQHF.

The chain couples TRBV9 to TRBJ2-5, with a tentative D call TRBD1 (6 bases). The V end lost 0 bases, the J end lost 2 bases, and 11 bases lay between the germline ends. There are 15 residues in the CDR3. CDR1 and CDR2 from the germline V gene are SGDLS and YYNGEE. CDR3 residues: CASSVGGRRQETQYF. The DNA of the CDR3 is TGTGCCAGCAGCGTAGGGGGGCGAAGACAAGAGACCCAGTACTTC.

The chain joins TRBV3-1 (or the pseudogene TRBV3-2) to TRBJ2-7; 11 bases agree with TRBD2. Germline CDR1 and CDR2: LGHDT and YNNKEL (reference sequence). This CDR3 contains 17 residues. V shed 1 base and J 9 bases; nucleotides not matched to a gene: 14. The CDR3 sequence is CASSQVPSGGYLGRQYF. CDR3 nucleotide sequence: TGTGCCAGCAGCCAAGTACCTAGCGGGGGGTACCTGGGTCGGCAGTACTTC.

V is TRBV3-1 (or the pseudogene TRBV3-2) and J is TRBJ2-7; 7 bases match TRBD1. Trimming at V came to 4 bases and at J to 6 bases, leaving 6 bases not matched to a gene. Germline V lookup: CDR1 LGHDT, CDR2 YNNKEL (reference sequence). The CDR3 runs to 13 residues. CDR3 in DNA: TGTGCCAGCAGCCCCACAGGGGTACGCGAGCAGTACTTC. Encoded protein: CASSPTGVREQYF.

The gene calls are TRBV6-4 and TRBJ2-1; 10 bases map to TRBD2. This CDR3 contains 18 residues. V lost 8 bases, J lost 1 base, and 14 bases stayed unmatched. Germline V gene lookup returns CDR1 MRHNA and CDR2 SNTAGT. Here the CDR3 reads CASPTGTSASWSYNEQFF. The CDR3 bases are TGTGCCAGCCCTACCGGGACTAGCGCCTCGTGGTCCTACAATGAGCAGTTCTTC.